This record concerns one T cell receptor beta chain sequence. Its target is unknown. With 6 bases clipped from V and 4 bases from J, the junction kept 10 bases outside the gene matches. The germline CDR1 and CDR2 sequences are SGHTA and FQGNSA. The CDR3 loop spans 16 amino acids. Generated by immunoSEQ multiplex PCR, the TCRdb table keeps only in-frame clones and is missing some. The sample has tens of thousands of clones; 95% are singletons. The data are from a study of human thymus T cells. Broader study findings: Related research examined unrelated individuals and reported that their thymic repertoires overlapped highly.

The thymus was resected at corrective cardiac surgery. The source is a girl under three years old with a congenital heart defect but otherwise immunologically healthy. The chain is built from TRBV7-2 and TRBJ2-2; 8 bases agree with TRBD2. The sequenced sample consisted of thymus tissue. CDR3 sequence (DNA): TGTGCCAGCAGTCCCCGACTAGCGCGGGGCACCGGGGAGCTGTTTTTT. It encodes CASSPRLARGTGELFF.